The following is a T cell receptor beta chain sequence with its context. Germline V gene lookup returns CDR1 SGHRS and CDR2 YFSETQ. The CDR3 loop spans 13 amino acids. The V segment lost 5 bases and the J segment 4 bases; nucleotides outside the gene matches: 3. This sample stems from a study of OX40 agonist ivuxolimab in advanced cancers. The data were produced by immunoSEQ multiplex PCR, yet TCRdb's version contains in-frame clones alone and is incomplete. The data hold around 69,000 clones, with 80% to 90% observed a single time. This specimen was CD4+ or CD8+ T cells sorted from blood, taken in a trial of the OX40 agonist ivuxolimab. The rearrangement joins TRBV5-1 to TRBJ2-3, with 8 bases matching TRBD1. The origin of this receptor is an adult with an advanced solid tumor such as melanoma, head and neck, liver or kidney cancer. CDR3 coding DNA: TGCGCCAGCAGGGAGGACAGGGCAGATACGCAGTATTTT. Residues: CASREDRADTQYF.